A selection of T cell receptor beta chains follows, all from one sample in a study of blood T cells in healthy people across ages. One entry per CDR3 protein results from TCRdb running MiXCR on the 5' RACE reads. The data contain around 2 million distinct CDR3 sequences, around 40% of them singletons. Sequencing input: blood. The origin of the receptors is a human donor in good health. The CDR3 runs from the conserved cysteine through the conserved F or W. The order of the fields is V gene, D gene, CDR3 length, J gene, clone size, CDR3 DNA, CDR3 protein. A D gene is named only where the DNA matches it firmly. Clone size appears in some rows only: once, few, many, or a class for an expanded clone.

v_call: TRBV29-1
d_call: TRBD1
cdr3_length: 15
j_call: TRBJ1-2
clone_size: few
cdr3_nt: TGCAGCGTTGGTCAAGATAGACAGGGGGCGCGGGGCTACACCTTC
cdr3_aa: CSVGQDRQGARGYTF

v_call: TRBV4-1
d_call: NA
cdr3_length: 17
j_call: TRBJ2-1
clone_size: NA
cdr3_nt: TGCGCCAGCAGCCAAGAACTCAGGGCCCAAGCGTCGGATGAGCAGTTCTTC
cdr3_aa: CASSQELRAQASDEQFF

v_call: TRBV7-2
d_call: TRBD1
cdr3_length: 17
j_call: TRBJ2-7
clone_size: few
cdr3_nt: TGTGCCAGCAGCATACAATGGCAGGGGGCAGCCCCCTACGAGCAGTACTTC
cdr3_aa: CASSIQWQGAAPYEQYF

v_call: TRBV12-3/TRBV12-4
d_call: TRBD2
cdr3_length: 14
j_call: TRBJ2-4
clone_size: NA
cdr3_nt: TGCGCCAGCAGTTTGAATAGCGGGGTAGATATTCAGTACTTC
cdr3_aa: CASSLNSGVDIQYF

v_call: TRBV4-1
d_call: NA
cdr3_length: 14
j_call: TRBJ1-4
clone_size: few
cdr3_nt: TGCGCCAGCAGCCAAGACAGGATGGTGGAAAAACTGTTTTTT
cdr3_aa: CASSQDRMVEKLFF

v_call: TRBV7-9
d_call: NA
cdr3_length: 14
j_call: TRBJ2-5
clone_size: many
cdr3_nt: TGTGCCAGCAGTTTAGATACAGGCCAAGAGACCCAGTACTTC
cdr3_aa: CASSLDTGQETQYF

v_call: TRBV4-3
d_call: NA
cdr3_length: 15
j_call: TRBJ2-7
clone_size: few
cdr3_nt: TGCGCCAGCAGCCAATCGACAGACAGGTTCTACGAGCAGTACTTC
cdr3_aa: CASSQSTDRFYEQYF

v_call: TRBV12-3/TRBV12-4
d_call: TRBD1
cdr3_length: 14
j_call: TRBJ1-2
clone_size: NA
cdr3_nt: TGTGCCAGCACCCGGACAGGGGCTGGGGGTGACTACACCTTC
cdr3_aa: CASTRTGAGGDYTF

v_call: TRBV7-8
d_call: NA
cdr3_length: 15
j_call: TRBJ2-3
clone_size: NA
cdr3_nt: TGTGCCAGCAGCTTGGAGACGGCCCTCGGAAGGACGCAGTATTTT
cdr3_aa: CASSLETALGRTQYF

v_call: TRBV9
d_call: TRBD2
cdr3_length: 14
j_call: TRBJ2-1
clone_size: NA
cdr3_nt: TGTGCCAGCGGGGGTAGCGGGGCGCTCGGGGAGCAGTTCTTC
cdr3_aa: CASGGSGALGEQFF

v_call: TRBV12-3/TRBV12-4
d_call: NA
cdr3_length: 15
j_call: TRBJ1-5
clone_size: few
cdr3_nt: TGTGCCAGCAGTTCCGGGACATTTAGCAATCAGCCCCAGCATTTT
cdr3_aa: CASSSGTFSNQPQHF